Sequencing of this TCR beta chain was carried out in a study of cytomegalovirus exposure and HLA in healthy donors. Broader study findings: The authors enumerated over 150 TCR beta chains as linked to cytomegalovirus. A likely sequencing artifact accounted for one observed cluster of highly shared sequence variants. Common viral pathogens were later found to be apparently linked to several of the most significant clusters.

As for this clone: Its target is unknown.

Use of 60 Vbeta and 13 Jbeta primers characterized the PCR. Repertoires were generated with immunoSEQ multiplex PCR, while TCRdb's copy carries only in-frame clones and drops some. The sample yields about 55,000 clones, roughly 80% seen once. The germline CDR1 and CDR2 sequences are SGHRS and YFSETQ. The V and J ends lost 2 bases and 6 bases, in that order; junction bases with no gene match: 8. The CDR3 has 15 amino acids. Input material: PBMCs. This TCR was recovered from a man aged 25-40 years in good health and CMV-seronegative. The chain has TRBV5-1 and TRBJ2-3; 8 nucleotides align to TRBD2. The CDR3 spells CASSLSGRAPDTQYF. DNA for the CDR3: TGCGCCAGCAGCTTAAGCGGGAGAGCCCCCGATACGCAGTATTTT.